The 23 T cell receptor beta chains reported below all come from one sample, sequenced in a study of T cells in Graves' hyperthyroidism and ophthalmopathy. It was RNA transcripts that yielded the amplified TCR beta CDR3 regions. HTBI primers drove first-round RT-PCR of the TCR CDR3. TCRdb redid the calling of the multiplex PCR reads with MiXCR, one entry per CDR3 protein. The sample has fewer than 600,000 distinct CDR3 sequences; 14% are singletons. The material sequenced was blood. Every receptor here comes from a woman aged 18 to 35 with Graves' hyperthyroidism.

This clonotype showed up just a few times. The chain recombines TRBV12-3 or TRBV12-4 with TRBJ1-4; D uncertain. V lost 3 bases, J lost 6 bases, and 2 bases lay in between. This CDR3 region has 11 residues. In DNA form, the CDR3 reads TGTGCCAGCAGTTTCCATGAAAAACTGTTTTTT. It translates to CASSFHEKLFF.

Many counts were recorded for this clonotype. The chain uses TRBV6-2 or TRBV6-3 and TRBJ2-7; maybe TRBD1 (6 bases). The V end lost 4 bases, the J end lost 3 bases, and 10 bases lay between the germline ends. The length of the CDR3 is 13 residues. Germline V gene lookup returns CDR1 MNHEY and CDR2 SVGEGT. CDR3 DNA: TGTGCCAGCAGTTCCGGGGACATCTACGAGCAGTACTTC. This encodes CASSSGDIYEQYF.

The chain carries TRBV7-3 and TRBJ2-6; D gene uncertain. The germline V and J ends were trimmed by 4 bases and 2 bases, with 6 bases remaining between them. The CDR3 is 14 residues long. The germline gives CDR1 SGHTA, CDR2 FQGTGA. CDR3 region: CASSSAAGANVLTF. CDR3 bases: TGTGCCAGCAGCTCTGCCGCTGGGGCCAACGTCCTGACTTTC.

This clonotype occurred many times. The chain couples TRBV10-3 to TRBJ1-1, with D hard to call. The CDR3 is 15 amino acids. Germline V CDR1 and CDR2: ENHRY, SYGVKD. The germline V and J ends were trimmed by 3 bases and 2 bases, with 13 bases remaining between them. CDR3 amino acids: CAISDLGVGNTEAFF. The DNA of the CDR3 is TGTGCCATCAGTGACCTCGGGGTAGGAAACACTGAAGCTTTCTTT.

Only a few counts were recorded for this clonotype. This clone may be a read error of a much larger clone one base away. The chain links TRBV11-3 to TRBJ2-5; D is ambiguous. The CDR3 length is 14 residues. The V and J ends lost 3 bases and 4 bases respectively, with 12 bases between them. The germline gives CDR1 SGHNT, CDR2 YENEEA. CDR3 loop: CASSFSRGLETQYF. Written as DNA, the CDR3 is TGTGCCAGCAGCTTTAGTCGAGGCCTAGAGACCCAGTACTTC. The full variable domain, rest sourced from reference TRBV11-3 and TRBJ2-5, is EAGVVQSPRYKIIEKKQPVAFWCNPISGHNTLYWYLQNLGQGPELLIRYENEEAVDDSQLPKDRFSAERLKGVDSTLKIQPAELGDSAVYLCASSFSRGLETQYFGPGTRLLVL.

This clonotype was found many times. This chain links TRBV20-1 with TRBJ2-1; TRBD1 matches 8 bases. This CDR3 has 13 residues. Germline-derived CDR1 and CDR2 are DFQATT and SNEGSKA (reference sequence). V shed 7 bases and J 2 bases; nucleotides not matched to a gene: 4. CDR3: CSGRGQAYNEQFF. CDR3 sequence (DNA): TGCAGTGGAAGGGGACAGGCCTACAATGAGCAGTTCTTC.

This clonotype appeared many times. This chain connects TRBV6-6 to TRBJ1-6; no definite D call. CDR1 is MNHNY and CDR2 is SVGAGI in the germline V gene (reference sequence). The CDR3 has 16 residues. V lost 2 bases to trimming and J lost 10 bases, with 18 bases between them. The CDR3 loop reads CASSYEGAPGFSPLHF. The CDR3 DNA is TGTGCCAGCAGTTACGAGGGAGCCCCGGGTTTCTCACCCCTCCACTTT.

This clonotype has at least ten counts. This chain links TRBV25-1 with TRBJ1-6; D perhaps matches TRBD1 (5 bases). Between the trimmed V and J ends, which lost 4 bases and 7 bases, there was a span of 11 bases. Germline V gene sequence: CDR1 MGHDK, CDR2 SYGVNS. The CDR3 sequence is 14 residues long. CDR3 DNA sequence: TGTGCCAGCAGTGCCTACAGGACCAATTCACCCCTCCACTTT. It translates to CASSAYRTNSPLHF.

Only a few counts were recorded for this clonotype. The chain links TRBV6-4 to TRBJ1-3; the D gene is possibly TRBD1 (5 bases). Germline CDR1 and CDR2: MRHNA and SNTAGT. There are 14 residues in the CDR3. Between the trimmed V and J ends, which lost 5 bases and 8 bases, there was a span of 16 bases. In nucleotides, the CDR3 is TGTGCCAGCAGTCCCTCGGGAGGAGGGGACACCATATATTTT. This translates into CASSPSGGGDTIYF.

This clonotype was picked up many times. V is TRBV19 and J is TRBJ1-1; a possible D gene is TRBD1 (5 bases). CDR3 length: 15 residues. Germline V gene lookup returns CDR1 LNHDA and CDR2 SQIVND (reference sequence). V was trimmed by 7 bases and J by 0 bases, leaving 15 bases between them. As DNA, the CDR3 is TGTGCCAGTACCCTCAGCGGGACGGTGAACACTGAAGCTTTCTTT. This encodes CASTLSGTVNTEAFF.

The gene calls are TRBV10-3 and TRBJ1-3; D uncertain. The CDR3 totals 14 residues. The V gene's germline CDR1 is ENHRY and CDR2 SYGVKD. Trimming left V 6 bases short and J 2 bases short, with 11 bases between. CDR3 sequence reads: CAIREGGTGNTIYF. The CDR3 DNA is TGTGCCATCAGGGAAGGAGGAACTGGAAACACCATATATTTT.

This clonotype occurred many times. The V gene is TRBV19, the J gene TRBJ1-2, with TRBD1 matching 9 bases. Trimming cost V 4 bases and J 4 bases; bases outside gene matches: 7. Germline loops: CDR1 LNHDA, CDR2 SQIVND (reference sequence). The CDR3 runs 15 residues. CDR3 sequence (DNA): TGTGCCAGTAGTAGCATCCCGGGACAGGGCTATGGCTACACCTTC. It specifies CASSSIPGQGYGYTF.

The chain combines TRBV7-9 with TRBJ1-2; D is perhaps TRBD1 (6 bases). V lost 5 bases to trimming and J lost 2 bases, with 12 bases between them. Germline V lookup: CDR1 SEHNR, CDR2 FQNEAQ (reference sequence). The CDR3 runs to 14 residues. The CDR3 DNA reads TGTGCCAGCAGCCTTACCCAGGGGAACTATGGCTACACCTTC. It yields the protein CASSLTQGNYGYTF.

This clonotype appeared many times. The chain joins TRBV2 to TRBJ1-5; D gene ambiguous. The germline V gene encodes CDR1 SNHLY and CDR2 FYNNEI. The CDR3 loop spans 13 amino acids. Trimming removed 7 bases at V and 4 bases at J, with 11 bases between. The CDR3 DNA reads TGTGCCAGCATGATGACACCGAATCAGCCCCAGCATTTT. It codes for CASMMTPNQPQHF.

Only a few counts were recorded for this clonotype. The V call is TRBV19, the J call TRBJ2-1; D possibly matches TRBD1 or TRBD2 (5 bases each). Germline assignment: CDR1 LNHDA and CDR2 SQIVND (reference sequence). The V and J ends lost 6 bases and 10 bases respectively, with 13 bases between them. The CDR3 spans 12 residues. CDR3 nucleotide sequence: TGTGCCAGTAGCTACCGGGACGGCGAGCAGTTCTTC. Protein: CASSYRDGEQFF.

This clonotype was found many times. The V call is TRBV11-2, the J call TRBJ2-3; D remains unclear. This CDR3 comprises 16 residues. V lost 4 bases, J lost 2 bases, and 16 bases lay in between. CDR1 and CDR2 (germline): SGHAT, FQNNGV. For the CDR3, the DNA is TGTGCCAGCAGCTCCTTCACTGAAGACTCCACAGATACGCAGTATTTT. It translates to CASSSFTEDSTDTQYF.

The V and J genes are TRBV29-1 and TRBJ1-2, with TRBD1 matching over 12 bases. The junction had 12 bases not matched to a gene; V was cut back by 8 bases and J by 5 bases. This CDR3 spans 15 amino acids. Germline CDR1 reads SQVTM; CDR2 reads ANQGSEA. This CDR3 is CSTKRRDRGQYGYTF. The CDR3 nucleotides are TGCAGCACCAAGAGAAGGGACAGGGGGCAATATGGCTACACCTTC.

This clonotype appeared many times. This sequence joins TRBV7-3 and TRBJ2-1; the D gene is possibly TRBD1 (6 bases). Germline lookup yields CDR1 SGHTA and CDR2 FQGTGA. V lost 6 bases and J 0 bases, leaving 15 bases between the germline ends. CDR3 size: 16 residues. Here the CDR3 DNA reads TGTGCCAGCAGAATTACAACAGGGTTCTCCTACAATGAGCAGTTCTTC. This encodes CASRITTGFSYNEQFF.

In this sample, this clonotype turned up many times. The J gene is TRBJ2-1, the V gene TRBV11-2; 14 positions agree with TRBD2. The CDR3 is made up of 18 amino acids. The germline V gene has CDR1 SGHAT and CDR2 FQNNGV. Unmatched junction bases numbered 5, after V lost 4 bases and J lost 0 bases. CDR3 region: CASSSGTSGRRSYNEQFF. Written as DNA, the CDR3 is TGTGCCAGCAGCTCCGGGACTAGCGGGAGACGCTCCTACAATGAGCAGTTCTTC.

The genes are TRBV5-1 and TRBJ2-4, with 7 positions matching TRBD1. Trimming at V came to 0 bases and at J to 8 bases, leaving 5 bases not matched to a gene. Germline V CDR1 and CDR2: SGHRS, YFSETQ. CDR3 length: 14 amino acids. The CDR3 region is CASSLAEGGDIQYF. DNA of the CDR3: TGCGCCAGCAGCTTGGCCGAAGGGGGCGACATTCAGTACTTC.

This clonotype appeared once. The chain is built from TRBV5-1 and TRBJ2-5; weak D call: TRBD2 (6 bases). CDR3 length: 15 amino acids. V was trimmed by 5 bases and J by 1 base, leaving 15 bases between them. The germline V gene has CDR1 SGHRS and CDR2 YFSETQ. The CDR3 sequence is CASRLPWDSQETQYF. The DNA for the CDR3 is TGCGCCAGCAGGTTACCCTGGGACTCCCAAGAGACCCAGTACTTC. Variable domain in full (rest from reference TRBV5-1 and TRBJ2-5): KAGVTQTPRYLIKTRGQQVTLSCSPISGHRSVSWYQQTPGQGLQFLFEYFSETQRNKGNFPGRFSGRQFSNSRSEMNVSTLELGDSALYLCASRLPWDSQETQYFGPGTRLLVL.

The rearrangement links TRBV7-2 to TRBJ1-1; D is unclear. From germline, CDR1 is SGHTA and CDR2 FQGNSA. The CDR3 extends over 15 amino acids. Trimming stripped 3 bases from V and 5 bases from J, with 16 bases between. CDR3 sequence (DNA): TGTGCCAGCAGCTTTGGATACGGGCGCAGAACTGAAGCTTTCTTT. Amino acid sequence: CASSFGYGRRTEAFF.

This clonotype showed up many times. The chain combines TRBV27 with TRBJ1-1; 7 bases are shared with TRBD1. From germline, CDR1 is MNHEY and CDR2 SMNVEV (reference sequence). The V gene end was trimmed by 7 bases and the J gene end by 0 bases; junction bases not matched to a gene: 5. The CDR3 runs 14 residues. CDR3 DNA sequence: TGTGCCAGCACTATGACAGGGTTGAACACTGAAGCTTTCTTT. Translating it yields CASTMTGLNTEAFF.